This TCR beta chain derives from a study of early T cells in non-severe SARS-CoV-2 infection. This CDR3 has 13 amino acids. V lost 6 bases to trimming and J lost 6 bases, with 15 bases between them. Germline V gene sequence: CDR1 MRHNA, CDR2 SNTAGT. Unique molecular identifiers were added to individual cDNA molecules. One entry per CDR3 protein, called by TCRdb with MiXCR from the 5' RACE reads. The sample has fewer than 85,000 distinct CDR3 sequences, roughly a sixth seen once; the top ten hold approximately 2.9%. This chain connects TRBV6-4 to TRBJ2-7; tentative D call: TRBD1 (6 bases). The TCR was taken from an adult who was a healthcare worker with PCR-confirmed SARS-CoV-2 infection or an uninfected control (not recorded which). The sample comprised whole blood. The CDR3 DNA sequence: TGTGCCAGCAGCCCCAGGGGCAGCCGCGAGCAGTACTTC. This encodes CASSPRGSREQYF.